Sequencing of this T cell receptor (beta chain) was carried out in a study of cytomegalovirus exposure and HLA in healthy donors. Study-wide findings and caveats: A list of 164 TCR beta chains associated with cytomegalovirus was given. For most TCR beta V segments, an earlier analysis put the productive rate at about 87% or about 30% of the time. Later genetic work tied a missense DCLRE1C variant to beta-chain V and J trimming. What TCR beta sequences reportedly achieved was accurate prediction of HLA-A and HLA-B alleles in most subjects.

This clone was counted only a few times. Its target is not known. Amplification used 60 Vbeta primers and 13 Jbeta primers. Clones were sequenced by immunoSEQ multiplex PCR, and TCRdb holds only the in-frame ones, with some missing. The table lists roughly 180,000 clones, about four fifths of them singletons, with 6% in the top ten. The source material was PBMCs. The clonotype was recovered from a young woman in good health and CMV-seropositive.

The chain's CDR3 is CASSFGKTGGSSGQETQYF. In DNA form, the CDR3 reads TGCGCCAGCAGCTTCGGTAAGACAGGGGGCAGTTCAGGGCAAGAGACCCAGTACTTC. The chain links TRBV5-1 to TRBJ2-5, with 10 bases fitting TRBD1. The CDR3 loop spans 19 amino acids. Germline-derived CDR1 and CDR2 are SGHRS and YFSETQ. V gave up 2 bases and J gave up 2 bases; unmatched junction bases: 15. Together with reference TRBV5-1 and TRBJ2-5, the CDR3 gives the full variable domain: KAGVTQTPRYLIKTRGQQVTLSCSPISGHRSVSWYQQTPGQGLQFLFEYFSETQRNKGNFPGRFSGRQFSNSRSEMNVSTLELGDSALYLCASSFGKTGGSSGQETQYFGPGTRLLVL.